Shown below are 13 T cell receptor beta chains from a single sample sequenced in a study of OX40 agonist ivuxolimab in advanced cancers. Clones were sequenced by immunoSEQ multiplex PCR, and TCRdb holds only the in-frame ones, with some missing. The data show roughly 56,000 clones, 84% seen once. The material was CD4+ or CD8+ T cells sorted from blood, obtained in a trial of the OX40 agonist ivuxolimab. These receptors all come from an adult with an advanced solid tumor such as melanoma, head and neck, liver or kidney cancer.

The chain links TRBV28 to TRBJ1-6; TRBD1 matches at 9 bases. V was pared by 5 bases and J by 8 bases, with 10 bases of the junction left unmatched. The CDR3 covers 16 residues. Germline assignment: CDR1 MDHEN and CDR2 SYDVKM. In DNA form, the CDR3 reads TGTGCCAGCAGTACGCTAGGACAGGGGTCCTATTCACCCCTCCACTTT. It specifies CASSTLGQGSYSPLHF.

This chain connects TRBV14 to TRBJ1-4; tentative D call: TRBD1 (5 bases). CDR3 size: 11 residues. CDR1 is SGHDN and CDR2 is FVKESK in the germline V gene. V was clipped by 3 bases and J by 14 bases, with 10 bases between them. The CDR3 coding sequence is TGTGCCAGCAGCCAGATCGGGACTCTGTTTTTT. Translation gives CASSQIGTLFF. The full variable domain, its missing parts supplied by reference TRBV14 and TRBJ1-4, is EAGVTQFPSHSVIEKGQTVTLRCDPISGHDNLYWYRRVMGKEIKFLLHFVKESKQDESGMPNNRFLAERTGGTYSTLKVQPAELEDSGVYFCASSQIGTLFFGSGTQLSVL.

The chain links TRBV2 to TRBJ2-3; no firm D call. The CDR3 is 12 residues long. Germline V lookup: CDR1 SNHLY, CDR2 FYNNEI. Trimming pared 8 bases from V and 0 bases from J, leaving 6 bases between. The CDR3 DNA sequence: TGTGCCAGCGGTATTAGCACAGATACGCAGTATTTT. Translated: CASGISTDTQYF. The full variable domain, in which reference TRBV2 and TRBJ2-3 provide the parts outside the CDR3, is EPEVTQTPSHQVTQMGQEVILRCVPISNHLYFYWYRQILGQKVEFLVSFYNNEISEKSEIFDDQFSVERPDGSNFTLKIRSTKLEDSAMYFCASGISTDTQYFGPGTRLTVL.

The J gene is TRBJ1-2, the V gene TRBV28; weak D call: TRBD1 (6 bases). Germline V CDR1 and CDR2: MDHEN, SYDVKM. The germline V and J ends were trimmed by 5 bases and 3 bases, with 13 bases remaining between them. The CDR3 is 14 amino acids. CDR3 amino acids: CASSTGQFDYGYTF. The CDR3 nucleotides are TGTGCCAGCAGTACAGGGCAGTTCGACTATGGCTACACCTTC.

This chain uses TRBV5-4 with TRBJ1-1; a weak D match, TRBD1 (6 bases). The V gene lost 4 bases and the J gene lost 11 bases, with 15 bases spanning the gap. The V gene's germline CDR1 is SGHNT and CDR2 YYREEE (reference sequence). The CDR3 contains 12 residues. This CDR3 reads CASSGSGAMAFF. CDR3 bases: TGTGCCAGCAGCGGCTCAGGGGCGATGGCTTTCTTT.

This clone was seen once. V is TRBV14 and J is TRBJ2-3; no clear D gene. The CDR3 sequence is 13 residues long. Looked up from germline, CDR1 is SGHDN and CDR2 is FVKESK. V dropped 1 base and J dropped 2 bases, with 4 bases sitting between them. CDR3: CASSQVHTDTQYF. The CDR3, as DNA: TGTGCCAGCAGCCAAGTCCACACAGATACGCAGTATTTT.

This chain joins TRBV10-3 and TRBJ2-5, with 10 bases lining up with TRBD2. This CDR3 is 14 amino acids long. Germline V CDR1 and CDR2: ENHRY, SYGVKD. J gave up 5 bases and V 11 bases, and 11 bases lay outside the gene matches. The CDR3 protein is CAGGAGGPGETQYF. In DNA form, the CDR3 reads TGTGCCGGTGGAGCGGGAGGGCCTGGGGAGACCCAGTACTTC.

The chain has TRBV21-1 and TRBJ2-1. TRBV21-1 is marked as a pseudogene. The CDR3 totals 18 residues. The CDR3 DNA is TGTGCCAGCAGCTCTCCTTTCCTCCCGGGCCAACGTGGGAATGAGCAGTTCTTC. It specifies CASSSPFLPGQRGNEQFF.

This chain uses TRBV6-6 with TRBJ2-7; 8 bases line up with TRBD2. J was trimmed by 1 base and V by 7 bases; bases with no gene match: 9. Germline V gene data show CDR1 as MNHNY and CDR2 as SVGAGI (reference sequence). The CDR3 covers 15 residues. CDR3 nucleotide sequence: TGTGCCAGCACCCCCGGGACTAGAGGTTCCTACGAGCAGTACTTC. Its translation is CASTPGTRGSYEQYF.

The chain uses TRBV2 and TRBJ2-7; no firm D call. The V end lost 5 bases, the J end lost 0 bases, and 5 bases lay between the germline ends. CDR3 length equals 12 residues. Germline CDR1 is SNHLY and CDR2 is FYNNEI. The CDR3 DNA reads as TGTGCCAGCAGTCCCCTCTCCTACGAGCAGTACTTC. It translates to CASSPLSYEQYF.

DNA of the CDR3: TGTGCCAGTAGTATAGTGGGCTCCTACAATGAGCAGTTCTTC. It encodes CASSIVGSYNEQFF. The genes are TRBV19 and TRBJ2-1; no clear D. Germline V gene data show CDR1 as LNHDA and CDR2 as SQIVND (reference sequence). The V end lost 1 base, the J end lost 0 bases, and 4 bases lay between the germline ends. The CDR3 loop spans 14 amino acids. Looking up the rest from reference TRBV19 and TRBJ2-1 gives the full variable domain: DGGITQSPKYLFRKEGQNVTLSCEQNLNHDAMYWYRQDPGQGLRLIYYSQIVNDFQKGDIAEGYSVSREKKESFPLTVTSAQKNPTAFYLCASSIVGSYNEQFFGPGTRLTVL.

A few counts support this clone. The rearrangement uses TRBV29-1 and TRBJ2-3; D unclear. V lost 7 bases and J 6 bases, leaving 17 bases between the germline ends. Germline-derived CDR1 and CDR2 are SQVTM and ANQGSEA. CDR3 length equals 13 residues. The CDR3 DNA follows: TGCAGCGCAGAGGACGGGTTGATTGATACGCAGTATTTT. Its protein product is CSAEDGLIDTQYF.

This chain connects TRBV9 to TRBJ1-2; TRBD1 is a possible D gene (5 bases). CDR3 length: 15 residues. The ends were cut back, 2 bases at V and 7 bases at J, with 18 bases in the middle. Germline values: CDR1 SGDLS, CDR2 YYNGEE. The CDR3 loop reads CASSVDDRGLLGYTF. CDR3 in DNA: TGTGCCAGCAGCGTCGACGACAGAGGCTTACTTGGCTACACCTTC. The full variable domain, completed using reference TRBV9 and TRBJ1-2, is DSGVTQTPKHLITATGQRVTLRCSPRSGDLSVYWYQQSLDQGLQFLIQYYNGEERAKGNILERFSAQQFPDLHSELNLSSLELGDSALYFCASSVDDRGLLGYTFGSGTRLTVV.